This T cell receptor (beta chain) is drawn from a study of T cell clonotyping in hematopoietic cell transplantation. Whole-study findings and limits: Cells were unsorted, so CD4 and CD8 contributions were not separated. Higher Inverse Simpson Index values in graft donor and pretransplant recipient predicted broader posttransplant TCR diversity. Pathologically expanded recipient clonotypes increased progressively from day 30 to day 180 as diversity fell.

About this clone: Its antigen remains unidentified.

Blood collection times were about day -28 and days 30, 100, 180 posttransplant. Sequencing used immunoSEQ multiplex PCR; TCRdb keeps in-frame clones, though not all of them. The sample yields roughly 1,200 clones, around 97% seen once. Germline CDR1 and CDR2: SGDLS and YYNGEE. The CDR3 runs to 17 residues. V gave up 3 bases and J gave up 3 bases; unmatched junction bases: 8. The sample was PBMCs, taken 180 days after allogeneic stem cell transplant. This sequence originates from a male patient in his fifties who had an allogeneic stem cell transplant from a related donor, so the T cells may come from the graft donor. Some clones in this sample may be carry-over from other donors' samples. The chain has TRBV9 and TRBJ2-1, with 11 bases lining up with TRBD1. Here the CDR3 reads CASSDAGTGGFYNEQFF. The DNA for the CDR3 is TGTGCCAGCAGCGACGCCGGGACAGGGGGGTTCTACAATGAGCAGTTCTTC.